This entry concerns a single T cell receptor (beta chain). Its antigen is still unknown. Base qualities were left out, and no much larger clone turns up one base away. The CDR3 regions of human TCRbeta chains were subjected to immunosequencing. As for the original processing: TCRs in the repertoires were matched against a reference library of SARS-CoV-2-specific TCRs that had been generated with the MIRA antigen-specificity platform. Breadth was defined as the fraction of unique TCRs that were SARS-CoV-2-associated, and depth was defined as the fraction of total T cells that were SARS-CoV-2-associated. Using the MIRA data, every spike-specific TCR was mapped to the spike region that the TCR reacted to and assigned to either a CD4 or a CD8 class. Log10-transformed breadth and depth values were compared by one-way ANOVA with Sidak's multiple comparisons tests. TCRdb mirrors the immuneACCESS table, restricted to in-frame sequences. Some clones are absent from its copies; in checked studies, under half trace to an unresolved V gene, and the reason for the others is unknown. V, J and clone size derive from that table, while D and trimming were established from the DNA sequence. This sample gives approximately 93,000 clones in total; approximately 90% of them show up just once. The ten largest clones take up roughly 5% of the sample.

After removal of 3 bases from V and 9 bases from J, the junction retains 6 bases not matched to a gene. Based on the germline V gene, the CDR1 and CDR2 sequences are KGHSH and LQKENI. Inclusive of the bounding cysteine and phenylalanine, the CDR3 is 14 residues long. Only the CDR3 DNA is retained, 42 bases long and in frame from the first base. This sample was included in a study of T cell responses to AZD1222 COVID-19 vaccine (dated by TCRdb to the early 2020s). In the study overall: TCR sequencing was performed for 230 to 250 trial participants, of whom around 200 were given two doses of AZD1222 and 26 were given two doses of MenACWY control vaccine. Trial participants were enrolled by age into 18-55, 56-69 and 70-plus year subgroups, with roughly 160, 29 and 62 TCR-sequenced participants respectively. Study-level results and caveats: Because no samples from the day 14 peak response were available, repertoires could be characterized only after the peak T cell response. The whole spike protein was spanned by vaccine-associated CD4 TCRs, and dominant responses were seen in regions 160-218 and 743-854. In the small 56-69-year group, the increase in depth fell short of significance, most likely because of low power. Participants were mostly white British and included more females than males, and it was suggested by the authors that clonal diversity may have been underestimated. Only five to seven AZD1222 recipients were SARS-CoV-2 seropositive at baseline, limiting conclusions about previously exposed vaccinees. After two AZD1222 doses, spike-specific TCR breadth and depth were significantly higher than at day 0 and than in MenACWY recipients. Reportedly, almost half of the unique spike-specific TCRs recognized epitopes lying outside the regions that are mutated in the B.1.351 and B.1.1.7 variants.

What the time point label conveys for this sample: about 28 days (+/-7) after the second vaccine dose. AZD1222 recipients with second doses at about 4 weeks or about 12 weeks were pooled, because spike-specific TCR depth and breadth did not differ between schedules. Samples from vaccinated people were obtained from the UK trials COV001 and COV002, which included a single-blind randomized controlled phase 2/3 trial of AZD1222 (ChAdOx1 nCoV-19) in healthy adults. For TCRbeta chain sequencing, PBMC samples from trial participants were taken at day 0 and at day 28 after the second dose. The material was peripheral blood, obtained 28 days after the second AZD1222 dose. The chain uses TRBV18 and TRBJ1-4; TRBD1 agrees with 8 junctional bases. This TCR came from an adult who received the AZD1222 COVID-19 vaccine. The nucleotides read TGTGCCAGCTCACCGGACAGGGTAGGCCAAAAACTGTTTTTT. Its protein product is CASSPDRVGQKLFF. Supplemented by the reference TRBV18 and TRBJ1-4 proteins around the CDR3, the complete variable domain is NAGVMQNPRHLVRRRGQEARLRCSPMKGHSHVYWYRQLPEEGLKFMVYLQKENIIDESGMPKERFSAEFPKEGPSILRIQQVVRGDSAAYFCASSPDRVGQKLFFGSGTQLSVL.